The present T cell receptor beta chain was sequenced within a study of blood T cell repertoires in COVID-19. Study at large: Italy, Spain and the United States were the sources of the convalescent and acute COVID-19 samples. T cells, B-cell-depleted T cells, or PBMCs provided the cDNA or gDNA that served as material.

This CDR3 has 14 residues. CDR1 SGHDT and CDR2 YYEEEE come from the germline V gene. The V end lost 1 base, the J end lost 8 bases, and 15 bases lay between the germline ends. In the original processing: Amplification from reference gene primers served as the basis for estimated nucleated cell counts. The table came from immunoSEQ multiplex PCR; TCRdb's copy has only in-frame clones and leaves some out. V, J and clone size are those of that table, while D and trimming were read from the DNA. The table has about 250,000 clones, roughly 86% seen once; the top ten hold about 1.6%. Sequenced material: peripheral blood. The J gene is TRBJ1-2, the V gene TRBV5-6; D possibly corresponds to TRBD1 (6 bases). The source is a woman aged 60 to 75 who had recovered from COVID-19. The CDR3 DNA reads as TGTGCCAGCAGCTTGCTCGGCGGGGGGCGGGGCTACACCTTC. Residues: CASSLLGGGRGYTF.